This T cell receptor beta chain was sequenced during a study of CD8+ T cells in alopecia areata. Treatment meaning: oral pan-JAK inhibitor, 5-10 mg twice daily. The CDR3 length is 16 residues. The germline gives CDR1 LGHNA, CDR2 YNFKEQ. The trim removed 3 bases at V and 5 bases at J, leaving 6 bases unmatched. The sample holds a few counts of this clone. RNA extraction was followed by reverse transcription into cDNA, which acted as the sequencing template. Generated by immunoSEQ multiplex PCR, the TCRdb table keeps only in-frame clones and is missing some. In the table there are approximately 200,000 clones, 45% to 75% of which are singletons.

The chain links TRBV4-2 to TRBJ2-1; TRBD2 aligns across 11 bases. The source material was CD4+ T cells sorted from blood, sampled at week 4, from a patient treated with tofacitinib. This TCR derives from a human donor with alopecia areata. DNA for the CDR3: TGTGCCAGCAGCCAGGGTAGCGGGGGGGCGAACAATGAGCAGTTCTTC. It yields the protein CASSQGSGGANNEQFF.